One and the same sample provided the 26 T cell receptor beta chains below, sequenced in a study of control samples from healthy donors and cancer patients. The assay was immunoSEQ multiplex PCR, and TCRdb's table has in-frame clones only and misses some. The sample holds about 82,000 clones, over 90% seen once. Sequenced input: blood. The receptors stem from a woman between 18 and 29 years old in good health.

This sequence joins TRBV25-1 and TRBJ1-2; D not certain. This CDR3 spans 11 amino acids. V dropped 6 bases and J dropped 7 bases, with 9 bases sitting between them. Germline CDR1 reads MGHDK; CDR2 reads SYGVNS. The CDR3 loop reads CASRTGGGYTF. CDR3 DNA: TGTGCCAGCAGGACCGGAGGTGGCTACACCTTC.

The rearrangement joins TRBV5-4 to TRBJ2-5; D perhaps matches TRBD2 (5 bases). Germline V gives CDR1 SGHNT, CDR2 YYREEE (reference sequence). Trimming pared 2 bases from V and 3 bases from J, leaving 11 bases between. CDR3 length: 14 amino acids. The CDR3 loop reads CASSFTGEEETQYF. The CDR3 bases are TGTGCCAGCAGCTTCACCGGGGAAGAAGAGACCCAGTACTTC.

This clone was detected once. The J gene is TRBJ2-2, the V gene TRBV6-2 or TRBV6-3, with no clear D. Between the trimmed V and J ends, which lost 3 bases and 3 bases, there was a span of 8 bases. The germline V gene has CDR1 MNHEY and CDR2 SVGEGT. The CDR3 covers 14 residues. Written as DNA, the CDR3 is TGTGCCAGCAGTTATGTGGTGCACACCGGGGAGCTGTTTTTT. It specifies CASSYVVHTGELFF.

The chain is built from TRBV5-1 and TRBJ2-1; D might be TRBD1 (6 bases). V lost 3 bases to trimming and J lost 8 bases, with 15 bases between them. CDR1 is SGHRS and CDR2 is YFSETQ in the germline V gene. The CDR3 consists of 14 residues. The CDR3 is CASSSSTGWDEQFF. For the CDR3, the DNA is TGCGCCAGCAGCTCATCAACAGGGTGGGATGAGCAGTTCTTC.

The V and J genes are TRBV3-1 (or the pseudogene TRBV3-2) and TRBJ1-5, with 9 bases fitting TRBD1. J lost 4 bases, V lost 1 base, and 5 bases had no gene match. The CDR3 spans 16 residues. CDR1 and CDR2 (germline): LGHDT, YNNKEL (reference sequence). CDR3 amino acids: CASSQGLGQGNQPQHF. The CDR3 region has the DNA TGTGCCAGCAGCCAAGGCCTAGGACAGGGGAATCAGCCCCAGCATTTT.

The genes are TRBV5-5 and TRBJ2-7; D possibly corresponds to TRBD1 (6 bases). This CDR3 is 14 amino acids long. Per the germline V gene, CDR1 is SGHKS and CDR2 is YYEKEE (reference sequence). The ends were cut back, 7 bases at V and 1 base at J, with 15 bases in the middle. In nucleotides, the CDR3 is TGTGCCAGCCGATCTCCAGGGGATTCCTACGAGCAGTACTTC. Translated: CASRSPGDSYEQYF.

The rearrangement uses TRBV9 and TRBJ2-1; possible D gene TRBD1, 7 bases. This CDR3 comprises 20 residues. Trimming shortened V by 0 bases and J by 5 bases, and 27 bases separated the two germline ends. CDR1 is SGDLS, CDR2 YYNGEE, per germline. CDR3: CASSVARGRLRAGTDNEQFF. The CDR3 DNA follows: TGTGCCAGCAGCGTAGCCCGGGGGCGGCTGCGGGCGGGGACAGACAATGAGCAGTTCTTC. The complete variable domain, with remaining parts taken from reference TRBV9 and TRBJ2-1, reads DSGVTQTPKHLITATGQRVTLRCSPRSGDLSVYWYQQSLDQGLQFLIQYYNGEERAKGNILERFSAQQFPDLHSELNLSSLELGDSALYFCASSVARGRLRAGTDNEQFFGPGTRLTVL.

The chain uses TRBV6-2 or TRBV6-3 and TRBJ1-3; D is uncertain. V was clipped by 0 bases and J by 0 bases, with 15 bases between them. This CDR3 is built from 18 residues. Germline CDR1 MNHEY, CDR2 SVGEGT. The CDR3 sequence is CASSYSTSTRNSGNTIYF. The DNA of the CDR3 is TGTGCCAGCAGTTACTCGACCTCTACAAGAAACTCTGGAAACACCATATATTTT.

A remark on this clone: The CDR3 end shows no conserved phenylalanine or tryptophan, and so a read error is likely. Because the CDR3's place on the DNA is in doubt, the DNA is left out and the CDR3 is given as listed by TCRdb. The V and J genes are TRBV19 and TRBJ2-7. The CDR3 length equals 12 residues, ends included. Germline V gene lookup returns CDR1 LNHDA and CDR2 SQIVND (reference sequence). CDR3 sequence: CAPQVIGSVVRN.

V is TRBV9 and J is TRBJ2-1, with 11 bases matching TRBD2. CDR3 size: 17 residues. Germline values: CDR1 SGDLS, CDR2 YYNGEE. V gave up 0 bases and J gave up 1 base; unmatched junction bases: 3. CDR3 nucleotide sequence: TGTGCCAGCAGCGTAGAGGGACTAGCGGTTTCCTACAATGAGCAGTTCTTC. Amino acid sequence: CASSVEGLAVSYNEQFF.

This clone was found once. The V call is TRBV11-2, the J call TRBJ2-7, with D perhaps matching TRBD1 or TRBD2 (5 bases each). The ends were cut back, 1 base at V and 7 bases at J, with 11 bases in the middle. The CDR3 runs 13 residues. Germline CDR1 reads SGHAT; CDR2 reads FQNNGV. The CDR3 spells CASSLAGTGEQYF. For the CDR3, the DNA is TGTGCCAGCAGCTTAGCAGGGACCGGGGAGCAGTACTTC.

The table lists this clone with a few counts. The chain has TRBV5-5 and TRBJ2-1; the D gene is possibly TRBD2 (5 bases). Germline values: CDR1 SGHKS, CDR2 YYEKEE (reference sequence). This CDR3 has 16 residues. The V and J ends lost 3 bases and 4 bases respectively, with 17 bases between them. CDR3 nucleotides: TGTGCCAGCAGCTCCGGACTGCCTGTGGGGTACAATGAGCAGTTCTTC. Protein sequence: CASSSGLPVGYNEQFF.

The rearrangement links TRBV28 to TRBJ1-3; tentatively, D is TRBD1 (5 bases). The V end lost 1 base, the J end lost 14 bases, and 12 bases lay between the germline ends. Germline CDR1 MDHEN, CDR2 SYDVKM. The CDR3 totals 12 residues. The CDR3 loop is CASSLFQGPLYF. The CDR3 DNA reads TGTGCCAGCAGTTTATTTCAGGGTCCGTTATATTTT.

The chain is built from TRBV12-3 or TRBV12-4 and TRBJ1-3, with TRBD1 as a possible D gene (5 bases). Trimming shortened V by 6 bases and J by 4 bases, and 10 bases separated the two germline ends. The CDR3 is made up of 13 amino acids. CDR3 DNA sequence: TGTGCCAGCAGACGGGGGGAGGGAAACACCATATATTTT. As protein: CASRRGEGNTIYF.

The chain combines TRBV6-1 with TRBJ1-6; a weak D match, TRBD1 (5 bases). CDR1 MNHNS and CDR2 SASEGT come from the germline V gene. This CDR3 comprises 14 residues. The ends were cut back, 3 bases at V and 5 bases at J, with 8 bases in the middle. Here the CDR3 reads CASSEGRDNSPLHF. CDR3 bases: TGTGCCAGCAGTGAGGGACGGGATAATTCACCCCTCCACTTT.

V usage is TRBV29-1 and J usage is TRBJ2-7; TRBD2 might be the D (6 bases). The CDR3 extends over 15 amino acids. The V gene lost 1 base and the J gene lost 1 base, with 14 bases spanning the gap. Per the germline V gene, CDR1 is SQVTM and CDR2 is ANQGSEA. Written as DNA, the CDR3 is TGCAGCGTTGAAGTTATACGGGGGAGATCCTACGAGCAGTACTTC. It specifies CSVEVIRGRSYEQYF.

The chain's CDR3 is CASSIMAGGVNTEAFF. The CDR3 region has the DNA TGTGCCAGTAGTATAATGGCAGGAGGAGTGAACACTGAAGCTTTCTTT. The chain uses TRBV19 and TRBJ1-1; no clear D. The CDR3 runs to 16 residues. Germline CDR1 and CDR2: LNHDA and SQIVND (reference sequence). V lost 2 bases to trimming and J lost 0 bases, with 13 bases between them.

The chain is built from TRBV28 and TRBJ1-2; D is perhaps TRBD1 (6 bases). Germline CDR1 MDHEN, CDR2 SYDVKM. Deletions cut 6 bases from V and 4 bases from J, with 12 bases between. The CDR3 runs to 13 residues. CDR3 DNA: TGTGCCAGCAGGCCGGGACAACCCTATGGCTACACCTTC. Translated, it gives CASRPGQPYGYTF.

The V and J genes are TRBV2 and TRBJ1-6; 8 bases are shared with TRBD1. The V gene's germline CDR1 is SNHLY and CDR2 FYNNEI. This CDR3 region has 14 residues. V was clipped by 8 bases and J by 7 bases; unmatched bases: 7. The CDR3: CASQQGAHNSPLHF. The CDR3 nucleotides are TGTGCCAGCCAGCAGGGGGCCCACAATTCACCCCTCCACTTT.

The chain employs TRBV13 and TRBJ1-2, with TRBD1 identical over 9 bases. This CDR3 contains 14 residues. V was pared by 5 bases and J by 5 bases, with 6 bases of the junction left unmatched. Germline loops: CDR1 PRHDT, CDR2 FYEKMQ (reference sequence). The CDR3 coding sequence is TGTGCCAGCAGCACCCGGGACAGGGTGTATGGCTACACCTTC. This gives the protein CASSTRDRVYGYTF.

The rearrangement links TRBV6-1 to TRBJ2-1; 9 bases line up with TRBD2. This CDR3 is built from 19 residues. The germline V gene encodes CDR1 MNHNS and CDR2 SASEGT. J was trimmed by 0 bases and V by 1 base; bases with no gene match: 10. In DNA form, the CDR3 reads TGTGCCAGCAGTGAAGATCGGTTAGGAGCGGGAGGCTCCTACAATGAGCAGTTCTTC. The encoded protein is CASSEDRLGAGGSYNEQFF.

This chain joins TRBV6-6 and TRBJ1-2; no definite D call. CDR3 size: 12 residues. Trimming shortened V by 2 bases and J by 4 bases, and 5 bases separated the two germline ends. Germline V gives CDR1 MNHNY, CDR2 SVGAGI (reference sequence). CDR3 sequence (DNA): TGTGCCAGCAGTTACAGGAGCTATGGCTACACCTTC. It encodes CASSYRSYGYTF.

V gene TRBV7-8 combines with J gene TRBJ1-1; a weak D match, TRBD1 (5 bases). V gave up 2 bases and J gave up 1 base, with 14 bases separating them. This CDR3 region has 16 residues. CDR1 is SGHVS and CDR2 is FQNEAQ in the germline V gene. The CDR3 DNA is TGTGCCAGCAGCTTACGGGGCATGGGCCAGAACACTGAAGCTTTCTTT. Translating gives CASSLRGMGQNTEAFF. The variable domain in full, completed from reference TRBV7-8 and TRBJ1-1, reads GAGVSQSPRYKVAKRGQDVALRCDPISGHVSLFWYQQALGQGPEFLTYFQNEAQLDKSGLPSDRFFAERPEGSVSTLKIQRTQQEDSAVYLCASSLRGMGQNTEAFFGQGTRLTVV.

CDR3: CSASPGDENTIYF. CDR3 nucleotide sequence: TGCAGTGCTAGTCCCGGGGATGAAAACACCATATATTTT. The rearrangement joins TRBV20-1 to TRBJ1-3; D unclear. With 3 bases removed from V and 6 bases from J, the gap between germline ends came to 12 bases. This CDR3 has 13 amino acids. Germline V CDR1 and CDR2: DFQATT, SNEGSKA (reference sequence).

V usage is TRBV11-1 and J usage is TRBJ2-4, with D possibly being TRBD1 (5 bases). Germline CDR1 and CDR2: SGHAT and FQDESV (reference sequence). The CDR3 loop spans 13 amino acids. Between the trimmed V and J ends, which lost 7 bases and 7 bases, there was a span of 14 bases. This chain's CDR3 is CASTIDSGNIQYF. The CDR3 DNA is TGTGCCAGCACCATAGACAGTGGGAACATTCAGTACTTC.

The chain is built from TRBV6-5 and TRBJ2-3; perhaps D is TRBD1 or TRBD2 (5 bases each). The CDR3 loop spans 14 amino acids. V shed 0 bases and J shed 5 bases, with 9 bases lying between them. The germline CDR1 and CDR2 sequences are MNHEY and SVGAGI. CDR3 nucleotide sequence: TGTGCCAGCAGTTACTCGCCGGGGCAAGATACGCAGTATTTT. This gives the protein CASSYSPGQDTQYF.